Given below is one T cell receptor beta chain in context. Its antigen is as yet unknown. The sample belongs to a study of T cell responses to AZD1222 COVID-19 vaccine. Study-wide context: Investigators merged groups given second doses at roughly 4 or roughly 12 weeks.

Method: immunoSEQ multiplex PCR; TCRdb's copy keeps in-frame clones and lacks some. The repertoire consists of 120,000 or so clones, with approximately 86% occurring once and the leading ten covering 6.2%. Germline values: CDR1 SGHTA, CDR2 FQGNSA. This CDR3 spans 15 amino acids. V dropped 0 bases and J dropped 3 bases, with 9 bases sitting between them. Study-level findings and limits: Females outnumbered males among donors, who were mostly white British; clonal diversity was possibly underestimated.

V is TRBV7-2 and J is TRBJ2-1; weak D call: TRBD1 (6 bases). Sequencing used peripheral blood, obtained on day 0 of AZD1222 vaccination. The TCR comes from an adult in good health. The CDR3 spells CASSLAAGVYNEQFF. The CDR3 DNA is TGTGCCAGCAGCTTAGCTGCAGGGGTCTACAATGAGCAGTTCTTC.